This is a list of T cell receptor beta chains from one sample in a study of CXCR3-negative and CXCR3-positive naive CD8 T cells. With the 5' RACE reads reprocessed, TCRdb shows one record per CDR3 protein and no DNA. The sample totals some 5,900 distinct CDR3 sequences. The sequenced sample was naive CXCR3+ CD8+ T cells from blood. The receptors were gathered from a human donor in good health. Some clones in this sample may be carry-over from other donors' samples. Each CDR3 is given with its conserved first and last residue. Part of the rows lack a size; the others show once, few, many or a class for expanded clones.

clone size: .; J gene: TRBJ1-4; V gene: TRBV2; CDR3 protein: CASSEWVREKLFF
clone size: large; J gene: TRBJ2-3; V gene: TRBV7-9; CDR3 protein: CASSPEGADGDTQYF
clone size: medium-sized; J gene: TRBJ2-3; V gene: TRBV5-5; CDR3 protein: CASSSGHFTDTQYF
clone size: .; J gene: TRBJ2-1; V gene: TRBV27; CDR3 protein: CASDRVMGQFF
clone size: .; J gene: TRBJ2-3; V gene: TRBV4-3; CDR3 protein: CASSQDRDRSPLTSTDTQYF
clone size: .; J gene: TRBJ2-5; V gene: TRBV18; CDR3 protein: CASSPYRGRETQYF
clone size: medium-sized; J gene: TRBJ2-4; V gene: TRBV29-1; CDR3 protein: CSVDTGNNIQYF
clone size: .; J gene: TRBJ2-4; V gene: TRBV4-3; CDR3 protein: CASSQDWPSLAKNIQYF
clone size: .; J gene: TRBJ2-3; V gene: TRBV25-1; CDR3 protein: CASSKTSGGAGDTQYF
clone size: medium-sized; J gene: TRBJ1-1; V gene: TRBV13; CDR3 protein: CASSLGGGNTEAFF
clone size: .; J gene: TRBJ1-1; V gene: TRBV30; CDR3 protein: CAWEQLMNTEAFF
clone size: .; J gene: TRBJ2-2; V gene: TRBV20-1; CDR3 protein: CSARYLTGELFF
clone size: .; J gene: TRBJ2-7; V gene: TRBV7-9; CDR3 protein: CASSLGPEIYEQYF
clone size: medium-sized; J gene: TRBJ1-1; V gene: TRBV6-2/TRBV6-3; CDR3 protein: CASSYEVWRGPEAFF
clone size: .; J gene: TRBJ2-7; V gene: TRBV4-3; CDR3 protein: CASSQDRRGGTEQYF
clone size: medium-sized; J gene: TRBJ1-1; V gene: TRBV7-2; CDR3 protein: CASSLEDDRWGPNTEAFF
clone size: .; J gene: TRBJ2-1; V gene: TRBV7-7; CDR3 protein: CASSQGLAGGPREQFF
clone size: .; J gene: TRBJ2-1; V gene: TRBV5-5; CDR3 protein: CASSFTRGLYNEQFF
clone size: .; J gene: TRBJ2-1; V gene: TRBV2; CDR3 protein: CASDDPTSRNEQFF
clone size: .; J gene: TRBJ2-2; V gene: TRBV27; CDR3 protein: CASGPVAGELFF
clone size: .; J gene: TRBJ1-1; V gene: TRBV29-1; CDR3 protein: CSVVSPTEAFF
clone size: .; J gene: TRBJ2-1; V gene: TRBV20-1; CDR3 protein: CSARDRRGFYNEQFF
clone size: medium-sized; J gene: TRBJ2-5; V gene: TRBV12-3/TRBV12-4; CDR3 protein: CASSAAGDLQETQYF
clone size: medium-sized; J gene: TRBJ2-1; V gene: TRBV29-1; CDR3 protein: CSVEWGIGDNEQFF
clone size: .; J gene: TRBJ2-1; V gene: TRBV6-2/TRBV6-3; CDR3 protein: CASSYDGTEEQFF
clone size: medium-sized; J gene: TRBJ2-5; V gene: TRBV5-1; CDR3 protein: CASRRYQETQYF
clone size: .; J gene: TRBJ1-1; V gene: TRBV29-1; CDR3 protein: CSVPSGGGTEAFF
clone size: medium-sized; J gene: TRBJ2-2; V gene: TRBV29-1; CDR3 protein: CSVPGGAAGELFF
clone size: .; J gene: TRBJ1-2; V gene: TRBV5-1; CDR3 protein: CASSSGQGVGYGYTF
clone size: .; J gene: TRBJ2-7; V gene: TRBV29-1; CDR3 protein: CSVATGLAGVYYEQYF
clone size: medium-sized; J gene: TRBJ2-7; V gene: TRBV29-1; CDR3 protein: CSVEGAREQYF
clone size: medium-sized; J gene: TRBJ1-1; V gene: TRBV7-9; CDR3 protein: CASSLEGGPAEAFF
clone size: .; J gene: TRBJ2-7; V gene: TRBV15; CDR3 protein: CATSPRGGGAVYEQYF
clone size: .; J gene: TRBJ2-7; V gene: TRBV5-1; CDR3 protein: CASSLAWDPRLEQYF
clone size: .; J gene: TRBJ1-2; V gene: TRBV29-1; CDR3 protein: CSVEETARQGINYGYTF
clone size: .; J gene: TRBJ1-2; V gene: TRBV4-3; CDR3 protein: CASSQFQVNYGYTF
clone size: medium-sized; J gene: TRBJ2-7; V gene: TRBV29-1; CDR3 protein: CSVVSPTMGEQYF
clone size: medium-sized; J gene: TRBJ2-7; V gene: TRBV15; CDR3 protein: CATSRDSGFYEQYF
clone size: .; J gene: TRBJ2-7; V gene: TRBV21-1; CDR3 protein: CASSKAAPEQYF
clone size: .; J gene: TRBJ2-7; V gene: TRBV19; CDR3 protein: CASSTGTGSSGEQYF
clone size: .; J gene: TRBJ2-2; V gene: TRBV29-1; CDR3 protein: CSVEIRGELNTGELFF
clone size: medium-sized; J gene: TRBJ2-2; V gene: TRBV11-2; CDR3 protein: CASSLDSWARSSTNTGELFF
clone size: .; J gene: TRBJ2-7; V gene: TRBV20-1; CDR3 protein: CSAAVRDISYEQYF
clone size: .; J gene: TRBJ1-1; V gene: TRBV7-2; CDR3 protein: CASSPPPTFEAFF
clone size: medium-sized; J gene: TRBJ2-3; V gene: TRBV29-1; CDR3 protein: CSVAGHNTDTQYF
clone size: medium-sized; J gene: TRBJ2-6; V gene: TRBV27; CDR3 protein: CASSMLQGSGANVLTF
clone size: medium-sized; J gene: TRBJ1-5; V gene: TRBV5-1; CDR3 protein: CASSLASGAQPQHF
clone size: medium-sized; J gene: TRBJ2-5; V gene: TRBV13; CDR3 protein: CASSLRTIETQYF
clone size: medium-sized; J gene: TRBJ1-1; V gene: TRBV29-1; CDR3 protein: CSVVPGTEAFF
clone size: .; J gene: TRBJ2-3; V gene: TRBV4-3; CDR3 protein: CASSQDSGTDTQYF
clone size: .; J gene: TRBJ2-1; V gene: TRBV20-1; CDR3 protein: CSARDATRASSYNEQFF
clone size: .; J gene: TRBJ2-7; V gene: TRBV18; CDR3 protein: CASSPDWGAGYEQYF
clone size: .; J gene: TRBJ1-1; V gene: TRBV19; CDR3 protein: CATSNGDMNTEAFF
clone size: medium-sized; J gene: TRBJ2-5; V gene: TRBV11-2; CDR3 protein: CASSLTPVETQYF
clone size: medium-sized; J gene: TRBJ2-1; V gene: TRBV20-1; CDR3 protein: CSALDFTNEQFF
clone size: .; J gene: TRBJ1-1; V gene: TRBV30; CDR3 protein: CAWSPGGTEAFF
clone size: medium-sized; J gene: TRBJ2-3; V gene: TRBV14; CDR3 protein: CASSQDSGAPSDTQYF
clone size: .; J gene: TRBJ1-6; V gene: TRBV27; CDR3 protein: CASSLSAGTNSPLHF
clone size: medium-sized; J gene: TRBJ2-7; V gene: TRBV29-1; CDR3 protein: CSVYTSGGAGYEQYF
clone size: medium-sized; J gene: TRBJ1-6; V gene: TRBV20-1; CDR3 protein: CSARVTGGTSPLHF